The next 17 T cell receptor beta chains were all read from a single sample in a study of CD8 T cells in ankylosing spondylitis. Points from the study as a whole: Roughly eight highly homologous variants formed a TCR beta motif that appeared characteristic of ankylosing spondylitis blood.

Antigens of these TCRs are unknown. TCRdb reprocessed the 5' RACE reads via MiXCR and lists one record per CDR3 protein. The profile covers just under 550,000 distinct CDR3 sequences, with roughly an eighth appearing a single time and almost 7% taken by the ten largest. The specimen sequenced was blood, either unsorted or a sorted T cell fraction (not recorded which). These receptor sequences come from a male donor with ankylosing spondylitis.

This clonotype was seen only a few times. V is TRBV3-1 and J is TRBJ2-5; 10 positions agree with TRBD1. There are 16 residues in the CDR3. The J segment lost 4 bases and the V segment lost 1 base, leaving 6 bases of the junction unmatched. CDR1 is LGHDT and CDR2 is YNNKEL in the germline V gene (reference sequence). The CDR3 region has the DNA TGTGCCAGCAGCCAAGTGTATAGGACAGGGGGAGAGACCCAGTACTTC. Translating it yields CASSQVYRTGGETQYF.

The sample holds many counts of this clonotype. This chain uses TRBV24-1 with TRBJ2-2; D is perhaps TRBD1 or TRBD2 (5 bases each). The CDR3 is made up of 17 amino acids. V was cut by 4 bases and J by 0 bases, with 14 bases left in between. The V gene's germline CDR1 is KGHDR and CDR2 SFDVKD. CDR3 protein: CATSDKAGTANTGELFF. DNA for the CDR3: TGTGCCACCAGTGACAAAGCCGGGACGGCGAACACCGGGGAGCTGTTTTTT.

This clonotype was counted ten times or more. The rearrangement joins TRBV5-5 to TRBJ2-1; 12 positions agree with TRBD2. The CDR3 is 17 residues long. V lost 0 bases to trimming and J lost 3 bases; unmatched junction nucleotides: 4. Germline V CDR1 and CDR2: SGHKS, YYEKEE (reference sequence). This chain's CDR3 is CASSLDGTSGLYNEQFF. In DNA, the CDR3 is TGTGCCAGCAGCTTGGATGGGACTAGCGGGCTCTACAATGAGCAGTTCTTC.

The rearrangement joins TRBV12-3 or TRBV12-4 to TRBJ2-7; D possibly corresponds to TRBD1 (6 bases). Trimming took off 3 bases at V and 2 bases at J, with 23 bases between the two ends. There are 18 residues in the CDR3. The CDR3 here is CASSFGDTPARAPYEQYF. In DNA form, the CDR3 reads TGTGCCAGCAGTTTTGGGGACACCCCAGCCCGGGCCCCCTACGAGCAGTACTTC.

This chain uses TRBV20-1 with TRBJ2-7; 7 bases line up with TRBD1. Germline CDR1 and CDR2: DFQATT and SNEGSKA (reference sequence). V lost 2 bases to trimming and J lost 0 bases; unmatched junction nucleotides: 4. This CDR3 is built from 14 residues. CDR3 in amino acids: CSARQGVLSYEQYF. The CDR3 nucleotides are TGCAGTGCTAGACAGGGGGTACTCTCCTACGAGCAGTACTTC.

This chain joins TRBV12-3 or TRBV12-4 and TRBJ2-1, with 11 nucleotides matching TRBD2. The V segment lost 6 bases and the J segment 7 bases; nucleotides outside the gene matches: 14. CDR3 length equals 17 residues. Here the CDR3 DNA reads TGTGCCAGCAGAGTCAGCGGGACTAGCGGCCCCAGGAATGAGCAGTTCTTC. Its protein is CASRVSGTSGPRNEQFF.

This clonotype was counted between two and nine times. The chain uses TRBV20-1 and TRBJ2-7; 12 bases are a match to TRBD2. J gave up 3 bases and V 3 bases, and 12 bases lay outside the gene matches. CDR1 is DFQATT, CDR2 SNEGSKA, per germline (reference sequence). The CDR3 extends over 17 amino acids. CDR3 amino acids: CSARASGRANHRYEQYV. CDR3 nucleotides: TGCAGTGCTAGGGCTAGCGGGAGGGCAAACCACCGCTACGAGCAGTACGTC.

This CDR3 reads CSAPRASNNEQFF. In DNA, the CDR3 is TGCAGTGCTCCCCGGGCCAGCAACAATGAGCAGTTCTTC. The chain is built from TRBV20-1 and TRBJ2-1; D gene ambiguous. CDR3 length equals 13 residues. Trimming took off 5 bases at V and 5 bases at J, with 13 bases between the two ends. In germline, CDR1 is DFQATT, CDR2 SNEGSKA (reference sequence).

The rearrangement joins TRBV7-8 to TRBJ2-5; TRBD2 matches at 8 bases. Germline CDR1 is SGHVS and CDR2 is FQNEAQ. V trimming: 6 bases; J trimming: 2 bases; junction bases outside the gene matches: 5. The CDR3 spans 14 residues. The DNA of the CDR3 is TGTGCCAGCAGTAGGACTAGCCTACAAGAGACCCAGTACTTC. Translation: CASSRTSLQETQYF.

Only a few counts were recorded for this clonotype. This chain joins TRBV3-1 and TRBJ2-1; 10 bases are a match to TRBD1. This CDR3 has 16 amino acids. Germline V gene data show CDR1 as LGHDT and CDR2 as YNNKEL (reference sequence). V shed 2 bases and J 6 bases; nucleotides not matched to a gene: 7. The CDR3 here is CASSQLPGTGANEQFF. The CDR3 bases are TGTGCCAGCAGCCAACTCCCCGGGACAGGGGCCAATGAGCAGTTCTTC.

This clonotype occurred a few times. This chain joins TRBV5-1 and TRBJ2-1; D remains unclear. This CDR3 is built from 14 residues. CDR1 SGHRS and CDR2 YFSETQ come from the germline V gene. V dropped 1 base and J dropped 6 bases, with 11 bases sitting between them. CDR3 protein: CASSLWTKTNEQFF. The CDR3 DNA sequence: TGCGCCAGCAGCTTGTGGACCAAAACCAATGAGCAGTTCTTC.

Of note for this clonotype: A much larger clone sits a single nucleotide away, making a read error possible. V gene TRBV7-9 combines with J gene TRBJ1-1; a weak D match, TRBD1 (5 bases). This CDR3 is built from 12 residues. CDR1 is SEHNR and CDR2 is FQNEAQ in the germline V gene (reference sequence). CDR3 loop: CASSLKDTEAYF. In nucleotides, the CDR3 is TGTGCCAGCAGCTTAAAGGACACTGAAGCTTACTTT.

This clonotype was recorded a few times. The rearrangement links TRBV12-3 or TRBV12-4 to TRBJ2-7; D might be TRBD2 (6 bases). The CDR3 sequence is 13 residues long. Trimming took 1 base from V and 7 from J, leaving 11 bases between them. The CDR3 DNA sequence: TGTGCCAGCAGTTTAGGTCTAGCGCTAGAGCAGTACGTC. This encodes CASSLGLALEQYV.

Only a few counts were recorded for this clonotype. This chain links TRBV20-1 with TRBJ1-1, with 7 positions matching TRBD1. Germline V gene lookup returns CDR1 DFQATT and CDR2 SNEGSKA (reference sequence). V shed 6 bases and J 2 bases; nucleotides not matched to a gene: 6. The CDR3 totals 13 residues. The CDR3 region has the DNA TGCAGTGCAAGGGACAGTGCAAACACTGAAGCTTTCTTT. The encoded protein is CSARDSANTEAFF.

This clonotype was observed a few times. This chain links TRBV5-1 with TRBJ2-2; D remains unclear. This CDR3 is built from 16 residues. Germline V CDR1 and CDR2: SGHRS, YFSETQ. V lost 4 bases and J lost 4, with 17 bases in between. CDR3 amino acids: CASSGFLGGSTGELFF. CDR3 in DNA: TGCGCCAGCAGCGGCTTTTTGGGCGGCAGCACCGGGGAGCTGTTTTTT.

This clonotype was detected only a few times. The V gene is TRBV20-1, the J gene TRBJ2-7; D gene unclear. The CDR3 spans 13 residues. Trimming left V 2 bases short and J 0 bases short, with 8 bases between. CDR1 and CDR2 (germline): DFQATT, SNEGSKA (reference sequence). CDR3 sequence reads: CSARQQSSYEQYF. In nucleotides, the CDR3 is TGCAGTGCTAGACAGCAAAGCTCCTACGAGCAGTACTTC.

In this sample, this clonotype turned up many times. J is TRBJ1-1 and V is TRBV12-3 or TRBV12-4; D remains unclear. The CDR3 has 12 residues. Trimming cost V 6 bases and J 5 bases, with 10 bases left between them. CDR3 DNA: TGTGCCAGCAGCCTTGGGTATACTGAAGCTTTCTTT. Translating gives CASSLGYTEAFF.